These T cell receptor beta chains were read from a single sample in a study of cytomegalovirus exposure and HLA in healthy donors. Libraries were prepared by immunoSEQ multiplex PCR; TCRdb keeps only in-frame clonotypes and omits some of them. The sample carries about 170,000 clones, roughly four fifths recorded once. The source material was PBMCs. These receptors all come from a man between 18 and 29 years old in good health and CMV-seronegative. Both conserved end residues are part of each CDR3. D genes are given only for firm matches. The size field is filled for only some rows; it gives once, few, many or a size class.

clone size,D gene,V gene,J gene,CDR3 protein,CDR3 DNA
once,TRBD2,TRBV28,TRBJ2-7,CASMLAGGYEQYF,TGTGCCAGCATGCTAGCGGGTGGTTACGAGCAGTACTTC
NA,NA,TRBV19,TRBJ1-1,CASSIRGTNTEAFF,TGTGCCAGTAGTATAAGGGGTACGAACACTGAAGCTTTCTTT
NA,NA,TRBV7-3,TRBJ2-3,CASSLGTHPTDTQYF,TGTGCCAGCAGCTTGGGGACACATCCCACAGATACGCAGTATTTT
NA,TRBD2,TRBV28,TRBJ2-3,CASKLAGDTQYF,TGTGCCAGCAAGCTAGCGGGAGATACGCAGTATTTT
NA,TRBD2,TRBV4-1,TRBJ2-1,CASSQVGRGSYNEQFF,TGCGCCAGCAGCCAAGTGGGACGCGGGAGCTACAATGAGCAGTTCTTC
NA,NA,TRBV5-6,TRBJ1-2,CASSFGTYGYTF,TGTGCCAGCAGCTTTGGGACTTATGGCTACACCTTC
once,NA,TRBV15,TRBJ2-7,CATSRDLLGAYEQYF,TGTGCCACCAGCAGAGATCTGCTAGGGGCGTACGAGCAGTACTTC
NA,NA,TRBV5-4,TRBJ1-2,CASSFRTNGYTF,TGTGCCAGCAGCTTCCGGACTAATGGCTACACCTTC
NA,TRBD1,TRBV19,TRBJ2-2,CASSIQHRGNGELFF,TGTGCCAGTAGTATCCAACACAGGGGGAACGGGGAGCTGTTTTTT
NA,NA,TRBV4-1,TRBJ2-3,CASSQFPEEVRVSTDTQYF,TGCGCCAGCAGCCAATTCCCCGAGGAGGTTAGGGTCAGCACAGATACGCAGTATTTT
NA,NA,TRBV27,TRBJ2-5,CASSLRRGETQYF,TGTGCCAGCAGTTTACGCCGGGGAGAGACCCAGTACTTC
NA,NA,TRBV18,TRBJ2-7,CASSPPEGRYEQYF,TGTGCCAGCTCACCACCGGAGGGCCGATACGAGCAGTACTTC
NA,NA,TRBV1,TRBJ2-7,CTSNFREDFSYEQYF,TGCACCAGCAACTTCCGGGAGGACTTCTCCTACGAGCAGTACTTC
NA,TRBD1,TRBV28,TRBJ1-2,CASSRPGQGRGYTF,TGTGCCAGCAGCCGACCGGGACAGGGAAGGGGCTACACCTTC
NA,TRBD2,TRBV4-2,TRBJ2-2,CASSQDTIASGGLGYTGELFF,TGTGCCAGCAGCCAAGATACTATCGCCAGCGGGGGGCTGGGGTACACCGGGGAGCTGTTTTTT
few,TRBD2,TRBV5-4,TRBJ2-1,CASSFASGVYNEQFF,TGTGCCAGCAGCTTCGCTAGCGGGGTCTACAATGAGCAGTTCTTC
once,TRBD2,TRBV9,TRBJ2-7,CASSVVAGAYEQYF,TGTGCCAGCAGCGTAGTAGCGGGAGCTTACGAGCAGTACTTC
NA,TRBD1,TRBV7-8,TRBJ1-1,CASSHRQGSGAFF,TGTGCCAGCAGCCATCGACAGGGTTCGGGAGCTTTCTTT
NA,NA,TRBV19,TRBJ2-1,CASSGLHYNEQFF,TGTGCCAGTTCAGGGCTACACTACAATGAGCAGTTCTTC
NA,NA,TRBV7-9,TRBJ2-3,CASSIGTDTQYF,TGTGCCAGCAGCATCGGCACAGATACGCAGTATTTT
NA,NA,TRBV27,TRBJ1-5,CASSPTYSNQPQHF,TGTGCCAGCAGCCCCACCTATAGCAATCAGCCCCAGCATTTT
NA,TRBD1,TRBV6-4,TRBJ1-2,CASSAYRDRDLYGYTF,TGTGCCAGCAGTGCATACCGGGACAGGGACCTCTATGGCTACACCTTC
NA,TRBD2,TRBV5-1,TRBJ2-1,CASSLTGGRANEQFF,TGCGCCAGCAGCTTGACGGGAGGGAGGGCCAATGAGCAGTTCTTC
few,TRBD2,TRBV4-3,TRBJ2-3,CASSPGGSATDTQYF,TGCGCCAGCAGCCCGGGGGGGTCCGCCACAGATACGCAGTATTTT
NA,NA,TRBV7-9,TRBJ1-1,CASSPQENTEAFF,TGTGCCAGCAGTCCACAGGAGAACACTGAAGCTTTCTTT
NA,NA,TRBV5-4,TRBJ1-3,CASSPGGGPGNTIYF,TGTGCCAGCAGCCCGGGGGGGGGACCCGGAAACACCATATATTTT
NA,NA,TRBV4-2,TRBJ1-6,CASSVFSEGSPLHF,TGTGCCAGCAGCGTTTTTTCGGAGGGTTCACCCCTCCACTTT
NA,NA,TRBV7-9,TRBJ1-2,CASSLVGSSLGYTF,TGTGCCAGCAGCTTAGTGGGCAGCTCCTTGGGCTACACCTTC
NA,NA,TRBV18,TRBJ1-2,CASSPDRQANGYTF,TGTGCCAGCTCACCAGATCGCCAGGCTAATGGCTACACCTTC
few,TRBD2,TRBV6-6,TRBJ2-1,CASSPRLADYNEQFF,TGTGCCAGCAGCCCTAGACTAGCGGATTACAATGAGCAGTTCTTC
NA,NA,TRBV6-5,TRBJ1-1,CASSSGGTEAFF,TGTGCCAGCAGTAGCGGGGGCACTGAAGCTTTCTTT
NA,NA,TRBV6-1,TRBJ2-1,CASRGRSGFGEQFF,TGTGCCAGCAGGGGGAGGTCGGGGTTCGGCGAGCAGTTCTTC
NA,NA,TRBV7-9,TRBJ2-7,CASSSGSSYEQYF,TGTGCCAGCAGCTCCGGGAGCTCCTACGAGCAGTACTTC
NA,TRBD1,TRBV2,TRBJ2-7,CASSEGGQNYEQYF,TGTGCCAGCAGTGAAGGGGGACAGAACTACGAGCAGTACTTC
NA,TRBD1,TRBV27,TRBJ2-4,CASSSTGGYLAKNIQYF,TGTGCCAGCAGTTCGACAGGGGGATACTTGGCCAAAAACATTCAGTACTTC
NA,NA,TRBV7-9,TRBJ2-1,CATSARVNEQFF,TGTGCCACCTCCGCTCGAGTTAATGAGCAGTTCTTC
NA,TRBD1,TRBV28,TRBJ1-5,CASSLPGQGAQPQHF,TGTGCCAGCAGTTTACCGGGACAGGGGGCTCAGCCCCAGCATTTT
NA,NA,TRBV4-1,TRBJ2-7,CASSRPARTYEQYF,TGCGCCAGCAGCCGCCCCGCGAGGACCTACGAGCAGTACTTC
NA,TRBD1,TRBV27,TRBJ1-2,CASRPTGGGDGYTF,TGTGCCAGCAGACCCACAGGGGGCGGGGATGGCTACACCTTC
NA,NA,TRBV5-4,TRBJ2-5,CASSPEGQETQYF,TGTGCCAGCAGCCCGGAGGGGCAAGAGACCCAGTACTTC
once,TRBD1,TRBV7-4,TRBJ2-7,CASSSRTGHHYEQYF,TGTGCCAGCAGCTCCCGGACAGGGCACCACTACGAGCAGTACTTC